The TCR beta chain described here comes from a study of CD8 T cells in Susac syndrome. In germline, CDR1 is LGHNA, CDR2 YNFKEQ. The CDR3 is made up of 17 amino acids. J lost 7 bases, V lost 3 bases, and 11 bases had no gene match. Reverse transcription of about 0.5 to 1 ug RNA was carried out with random hexamers. TCRdb passed the immunoSEQ multiplex PCR reads through MiXCR, listing each CDR3 protein once. The sample has about 76,000 distinct CDR3 sequences, over 85% seen once; the top ten hold approximately 0.5%. This sequence originates from a human donor with Susac syndrome. The chain links TRBV4-2 to TRBJ2-1, with 11 bases that match TRBD1. Sequenced input: CD8+ T cells from PBMCs. The CDR3 sequence: CASSHTFGQGARNEQFF. In DNA, the CDR3 is TGTGCCAGCAGCCATACCTTCGGACAGGGGGCGAGAAATGAGCAGTTCTTC.